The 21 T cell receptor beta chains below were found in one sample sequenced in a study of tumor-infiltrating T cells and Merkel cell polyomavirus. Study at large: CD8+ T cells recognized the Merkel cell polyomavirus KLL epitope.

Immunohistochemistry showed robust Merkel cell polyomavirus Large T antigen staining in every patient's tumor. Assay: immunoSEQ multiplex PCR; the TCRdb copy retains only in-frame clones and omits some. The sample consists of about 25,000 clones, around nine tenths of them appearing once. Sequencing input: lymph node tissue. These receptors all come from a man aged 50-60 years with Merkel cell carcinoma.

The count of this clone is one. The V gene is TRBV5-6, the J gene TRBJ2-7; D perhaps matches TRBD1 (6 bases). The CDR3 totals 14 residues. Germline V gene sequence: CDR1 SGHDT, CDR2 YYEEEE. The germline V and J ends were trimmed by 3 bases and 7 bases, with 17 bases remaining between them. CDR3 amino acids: CASSSDSILREQYF. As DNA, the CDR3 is TGTGCCAGCAGCTCGGACAGTATCCTACGAGAGCAGTACTTC.

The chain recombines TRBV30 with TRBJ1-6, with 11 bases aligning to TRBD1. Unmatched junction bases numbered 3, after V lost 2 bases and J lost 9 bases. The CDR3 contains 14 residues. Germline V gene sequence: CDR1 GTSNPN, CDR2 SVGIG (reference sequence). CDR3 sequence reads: CAWSPGQGVSPLHF. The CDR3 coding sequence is TGTGCCTGGAGTCCGGGACAGGGGGTTTCACCCCTCCACTTT.

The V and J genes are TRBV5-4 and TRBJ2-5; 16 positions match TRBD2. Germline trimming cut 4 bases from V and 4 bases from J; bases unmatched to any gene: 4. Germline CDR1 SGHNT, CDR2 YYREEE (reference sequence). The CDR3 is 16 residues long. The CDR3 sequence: CASSKGLAGGLETQYF. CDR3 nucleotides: TGTGCCAGCAGCAAGGGACTAGCGGGAGGGCTAGAGACCCAGTACTTC.

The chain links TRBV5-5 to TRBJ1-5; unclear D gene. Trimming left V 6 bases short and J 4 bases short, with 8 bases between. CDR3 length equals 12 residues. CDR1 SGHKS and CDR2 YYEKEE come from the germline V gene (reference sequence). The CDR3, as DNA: TGTGCCAGCATCATACAGAATCAGCCCCAGCATTTT. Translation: CASIIQNQPQHF.

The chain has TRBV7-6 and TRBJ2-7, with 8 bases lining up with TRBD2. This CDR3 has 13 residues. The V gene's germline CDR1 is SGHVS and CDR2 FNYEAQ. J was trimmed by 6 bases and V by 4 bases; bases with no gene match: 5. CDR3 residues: CASSSLAGSEQYF. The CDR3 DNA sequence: TGTGCCAGCAGCTCCCTAGCGGGCTCCGAGCAGTACTTC.

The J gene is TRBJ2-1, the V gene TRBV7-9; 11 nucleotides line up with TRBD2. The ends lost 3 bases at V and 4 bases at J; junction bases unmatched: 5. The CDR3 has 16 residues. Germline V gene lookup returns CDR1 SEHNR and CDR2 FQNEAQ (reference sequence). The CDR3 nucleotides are TGTGCCAGCAGCTTTAGCGGGGGGGCCGCGTACAATGAGCAGTTCTTC. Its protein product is CASSFSGGAAYNEQFF.

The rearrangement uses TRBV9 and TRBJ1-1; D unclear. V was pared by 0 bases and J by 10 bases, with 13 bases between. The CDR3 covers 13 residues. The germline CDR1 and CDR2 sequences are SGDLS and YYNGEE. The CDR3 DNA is TGTGCCAGCAGCGTAGCTACTGGGCAAAGAGCTTTCTTT. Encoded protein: CASSVATGQRAFF.

CDR3 nucleotide sequence: TGTGCCAGCAAGTCTCCCGGGACAGGGAATTCACCCCTCCACTTT. Translation gives CASKSPGTGNSPLHF. This chain connects TRBV28 to TRBJ1-6; 9 bases map to TRBD1. Germline CDR1 and CDR2: MDHEN and SYDVKM. Unmatched junction bases numbered 8, after V lost 7 bases and J lost 7 bases. This CDR3 comprises 15 residues.

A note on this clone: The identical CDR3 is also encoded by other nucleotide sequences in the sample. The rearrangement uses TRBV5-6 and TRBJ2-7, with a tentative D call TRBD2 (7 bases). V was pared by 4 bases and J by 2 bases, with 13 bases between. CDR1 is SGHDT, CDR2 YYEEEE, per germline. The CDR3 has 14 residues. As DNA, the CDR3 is TGTGCCAGCAGCCCGGGGGGACAAACCTACGAGCAGTACTTC. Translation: CASSPGGQTYEQYF.

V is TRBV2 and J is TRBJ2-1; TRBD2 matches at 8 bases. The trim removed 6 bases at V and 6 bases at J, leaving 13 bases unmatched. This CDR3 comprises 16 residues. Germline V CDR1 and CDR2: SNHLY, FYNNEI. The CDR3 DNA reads TGTGCCAGCAGCCAACCACGGACGCTAGCGGGCAATGAGCAGTTCTTC. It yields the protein CASSQPRTLAGNEQFF.

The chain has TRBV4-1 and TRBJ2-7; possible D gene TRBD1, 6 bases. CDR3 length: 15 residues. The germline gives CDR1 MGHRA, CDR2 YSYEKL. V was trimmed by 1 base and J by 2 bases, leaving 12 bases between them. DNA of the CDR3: TGCGCCAGCAGCCAAGCCGGGACAAATCCCTACGAGCAGTACTTC. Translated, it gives CASSQAGTNPYEQYF.

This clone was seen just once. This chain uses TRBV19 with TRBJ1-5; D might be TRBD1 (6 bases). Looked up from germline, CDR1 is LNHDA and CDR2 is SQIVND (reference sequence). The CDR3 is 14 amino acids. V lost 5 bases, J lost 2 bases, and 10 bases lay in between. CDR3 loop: CASSGGQRNQPQHF. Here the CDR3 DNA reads TGTGCCAGTAGTGGCGGACAGCGCAATCAGCCCCAGCATTTT.

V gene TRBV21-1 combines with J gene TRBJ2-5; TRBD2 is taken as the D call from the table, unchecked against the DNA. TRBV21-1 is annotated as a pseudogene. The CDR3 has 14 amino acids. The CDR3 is CAGRLAENQETQYF. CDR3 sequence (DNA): TGTGCCGGCAGACTAGCGGAGAACCAAGAGACCCAGTACTTC.

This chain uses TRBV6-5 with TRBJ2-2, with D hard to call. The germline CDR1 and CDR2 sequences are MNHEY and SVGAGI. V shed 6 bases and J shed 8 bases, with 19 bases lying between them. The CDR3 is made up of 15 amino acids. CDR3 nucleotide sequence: TGTGCCAGCAGCGACCGGGTTGATGGCCTAGGGGAGCTGTTTTTT. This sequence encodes CASSDRVDGLGELFF.

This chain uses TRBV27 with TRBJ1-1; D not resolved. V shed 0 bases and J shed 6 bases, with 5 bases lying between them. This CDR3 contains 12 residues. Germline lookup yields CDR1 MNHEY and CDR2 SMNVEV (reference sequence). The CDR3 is CASSLSHPEAFF. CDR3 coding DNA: TGTGCCAGCAGTTTATCCCATCCTGAAGCTTTCTTT.

The CDR3 region has the DNA TGTGCTAGTGGTTTGGAAAGGGGGGGGACCGGGGAGCTGTTTTTT. The encoded protein is CASGLERGGTGELFF. This sequence joins TRBV12-5 and TRBJ2-2; a weak D match, TRBD2 (7 bases). The germline V gene encodes CDR1 LGHNT and CDR2 FRNRAP. Trimming took off 1 base at V and 5 bases at J, with 11 bases between the two ends. This CDR3 has 15 residues.

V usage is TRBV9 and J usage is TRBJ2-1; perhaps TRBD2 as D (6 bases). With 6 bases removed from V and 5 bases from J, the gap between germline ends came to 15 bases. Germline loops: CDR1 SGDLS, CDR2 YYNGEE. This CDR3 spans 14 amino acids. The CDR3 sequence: CASNSPGADNEQFF. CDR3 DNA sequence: TGTGCCAGCAACTCTCCGGGAGCCGACAATGAGCAGTTCTTC.

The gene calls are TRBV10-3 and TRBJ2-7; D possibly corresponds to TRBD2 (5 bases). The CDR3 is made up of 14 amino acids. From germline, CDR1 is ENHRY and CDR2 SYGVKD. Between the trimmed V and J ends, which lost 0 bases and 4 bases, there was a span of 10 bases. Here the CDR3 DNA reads TGTGCCATCAGTGAGTCTTTGAGGGATTACGAGCAGTACTTC. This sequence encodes CAISESLRDYEQYF.

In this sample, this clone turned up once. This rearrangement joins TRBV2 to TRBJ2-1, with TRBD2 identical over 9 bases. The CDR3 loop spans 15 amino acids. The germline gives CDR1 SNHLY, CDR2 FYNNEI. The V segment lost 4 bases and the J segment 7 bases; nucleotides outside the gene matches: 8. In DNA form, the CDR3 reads TGTGCCAGCAGTGGAAGGAGTACTAGCGGGAATGAGCAGTTCTTC. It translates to CASSGRSTSGNEQFF. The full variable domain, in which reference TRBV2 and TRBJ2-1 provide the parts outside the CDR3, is EPEVTQTPSHQVTQMGQEVILRCVPISNHLYFYWYRQILGQKVEFLVSFYNNEISEKSEIFDDQFSVERPDGSNFTLKIRSTKLEDSAMYFCASSGRSTSGNEQFFGPGTRLTVL.

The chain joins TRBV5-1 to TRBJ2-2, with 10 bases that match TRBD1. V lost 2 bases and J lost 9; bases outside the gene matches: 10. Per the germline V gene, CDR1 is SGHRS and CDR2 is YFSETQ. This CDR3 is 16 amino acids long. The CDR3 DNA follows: TGCGCCAGCAGCTTCGAAAGGGGGACAGGGGACCGGGAGCTGTTTTTT. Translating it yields CASSFERGTGDRELFF. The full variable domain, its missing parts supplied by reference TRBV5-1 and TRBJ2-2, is KAGVTQTPRYLIKTRGQQVTLSCSPISGHRSVSWYQQTPGQGLQFLFEYFSETQRNKGNFPGRFSGRQFSNSRSEMNVSTLELGDSALYLCASSFERGTGDRELFFGEGSRLTVL.

Here the CDR3 reads CASSISAGQYYGYTF. In DNA, the CDR3 is TGTGCCAGCAGCATCTCTGCGGGACAGTACTATGGCTACACCTTC. This sequence joins TRBV7-3 and TRBJ1-2, with 7 bases matching TRBD1. Germline trimming cut 5 bases from V and 3 bases from J; bases unmatched to any gene: 9. Germline V CDR1 and CDR2: SGHTA, FQGTGA. The CDR3 sequence is 15 residues long.